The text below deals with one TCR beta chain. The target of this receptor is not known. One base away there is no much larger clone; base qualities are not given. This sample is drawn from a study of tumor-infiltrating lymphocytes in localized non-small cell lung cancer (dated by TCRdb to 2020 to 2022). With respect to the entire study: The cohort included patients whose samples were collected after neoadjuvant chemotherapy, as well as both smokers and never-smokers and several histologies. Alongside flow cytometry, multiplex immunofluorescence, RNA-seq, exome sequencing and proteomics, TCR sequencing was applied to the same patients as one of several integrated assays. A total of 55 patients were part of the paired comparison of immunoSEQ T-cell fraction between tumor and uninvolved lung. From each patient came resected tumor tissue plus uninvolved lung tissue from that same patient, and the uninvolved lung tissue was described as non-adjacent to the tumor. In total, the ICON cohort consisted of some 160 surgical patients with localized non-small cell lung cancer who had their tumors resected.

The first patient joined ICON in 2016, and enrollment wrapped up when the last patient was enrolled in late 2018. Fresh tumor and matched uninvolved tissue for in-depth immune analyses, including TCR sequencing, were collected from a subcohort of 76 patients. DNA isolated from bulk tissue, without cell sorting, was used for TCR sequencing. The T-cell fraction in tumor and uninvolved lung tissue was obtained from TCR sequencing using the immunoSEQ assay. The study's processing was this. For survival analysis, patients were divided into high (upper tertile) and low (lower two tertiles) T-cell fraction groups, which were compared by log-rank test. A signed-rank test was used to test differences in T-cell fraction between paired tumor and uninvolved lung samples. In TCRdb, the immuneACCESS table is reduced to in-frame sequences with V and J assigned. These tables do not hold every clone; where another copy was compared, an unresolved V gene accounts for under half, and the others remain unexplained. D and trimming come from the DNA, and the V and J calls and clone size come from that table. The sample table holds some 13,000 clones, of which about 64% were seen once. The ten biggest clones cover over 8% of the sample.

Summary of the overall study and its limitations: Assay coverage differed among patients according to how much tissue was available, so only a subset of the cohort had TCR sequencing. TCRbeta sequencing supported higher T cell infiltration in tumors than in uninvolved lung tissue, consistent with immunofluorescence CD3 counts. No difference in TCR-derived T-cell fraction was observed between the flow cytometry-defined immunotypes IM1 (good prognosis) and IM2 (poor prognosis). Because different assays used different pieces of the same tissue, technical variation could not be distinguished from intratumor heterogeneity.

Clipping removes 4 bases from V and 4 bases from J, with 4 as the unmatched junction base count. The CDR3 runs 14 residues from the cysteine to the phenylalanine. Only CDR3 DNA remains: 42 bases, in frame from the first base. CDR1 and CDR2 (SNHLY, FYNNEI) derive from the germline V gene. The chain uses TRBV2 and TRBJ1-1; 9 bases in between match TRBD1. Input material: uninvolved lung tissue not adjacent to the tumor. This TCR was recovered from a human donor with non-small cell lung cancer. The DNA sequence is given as TGTGCCAGCAGTGGACAGGGGGTGGGCACTGAAGCTTTCTTT. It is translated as CASSGQGVGTEAFF.